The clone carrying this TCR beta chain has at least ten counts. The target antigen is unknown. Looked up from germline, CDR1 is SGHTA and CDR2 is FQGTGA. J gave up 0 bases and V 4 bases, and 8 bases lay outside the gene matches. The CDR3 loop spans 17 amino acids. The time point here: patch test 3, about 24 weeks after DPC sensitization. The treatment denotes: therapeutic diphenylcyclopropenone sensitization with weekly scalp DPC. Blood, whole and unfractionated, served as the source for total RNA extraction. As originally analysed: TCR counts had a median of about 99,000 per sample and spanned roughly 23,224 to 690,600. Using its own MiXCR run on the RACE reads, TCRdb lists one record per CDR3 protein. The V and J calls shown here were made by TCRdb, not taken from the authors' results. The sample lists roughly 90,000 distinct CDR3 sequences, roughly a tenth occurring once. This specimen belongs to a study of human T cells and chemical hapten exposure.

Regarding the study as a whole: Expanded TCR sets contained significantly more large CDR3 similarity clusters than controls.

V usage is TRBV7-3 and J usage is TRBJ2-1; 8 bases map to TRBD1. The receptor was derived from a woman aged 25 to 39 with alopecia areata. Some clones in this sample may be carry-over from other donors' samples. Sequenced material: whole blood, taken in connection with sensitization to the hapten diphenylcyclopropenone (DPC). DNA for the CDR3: TGTGCCAGCAGCTCCGGACAGGGTCGGAGCTCCTACAATGAGCAGTTCTTC. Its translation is CASSSGQGRSSYNEQFF.